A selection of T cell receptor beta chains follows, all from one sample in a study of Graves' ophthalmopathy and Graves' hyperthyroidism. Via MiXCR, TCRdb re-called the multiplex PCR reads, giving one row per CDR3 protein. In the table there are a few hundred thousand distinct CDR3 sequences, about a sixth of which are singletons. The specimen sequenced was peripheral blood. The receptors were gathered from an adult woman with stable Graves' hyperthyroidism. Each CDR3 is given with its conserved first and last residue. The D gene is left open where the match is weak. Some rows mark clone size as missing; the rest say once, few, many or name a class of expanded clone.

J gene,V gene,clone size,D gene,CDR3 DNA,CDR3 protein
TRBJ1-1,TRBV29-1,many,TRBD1,TGCAGCGTCTCAGTTGACAGGGATGAAGCTTTCTTT,CSVSVDRDEAFF
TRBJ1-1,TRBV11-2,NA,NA,TGTGCCAGCAGCCCTGAACTGCGGCTGGGGTGGACTGAAGCTTTCTTT,CASSPELRLGWTEAFF
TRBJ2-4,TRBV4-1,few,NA,TGCGCCAGCAGCCAAGAGAGGATCCGGACTACCAAAAACATTCAGTACTTC,CASSQERIRTTKNIQYF
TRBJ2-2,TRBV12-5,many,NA,TGTGCTAGTGGTACAACCGGGGAGCTGTTTTTT,CASGTTGELFF
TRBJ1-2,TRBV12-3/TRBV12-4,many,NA,TGTGCCAGCAGTTTAGGACCCTATGGCTACACCTTC,CASSLGPYGYTF
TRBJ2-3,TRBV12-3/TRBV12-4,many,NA,TGTGCCAGTACCGTCGACAGTGCCCTAGATACGCAGTATTTT,CASTVDSALDTQYF
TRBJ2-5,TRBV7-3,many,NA,TGTGCCAGCAGCTTAAAGGGCTACCCAGCGGGAGAGACCCAGTACTTC,CASSLKGYPAGETQYF
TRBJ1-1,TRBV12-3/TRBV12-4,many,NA,TGTGCCAGCAGTTGGGGTGGCACTGATTATGAAGCTTTCTTT,CASSWGGTDYEAFF
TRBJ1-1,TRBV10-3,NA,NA,TGTGCCATCAGTGAGTCTGGGAGTAGAGGTACTGAAGCTTTCTTT,CAISESGSRGTEAFF
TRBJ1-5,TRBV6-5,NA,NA,TGTGCCAGCAGTTACTCGCCGCGTGGCAATCAGCCCCAGCATTTT,CASSYSPRGNQPQHF
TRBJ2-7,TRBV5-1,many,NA,TGCGCCAGCTCTTGGGGCGGGGCGGCCGACACCTACGAGCAGTACTTC,CASSWGGAADTYEQYF
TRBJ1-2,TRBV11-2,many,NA,TGTGCCAGCAGCCCCGCACCCGCGGGGTATGGCTACACCTTC,CASSPAPAGYGYTF
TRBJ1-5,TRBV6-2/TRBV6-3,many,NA,TGTGCCAGCAGTTACTCAACCCATTCGCAGCCCCAGCATTTT,CASSYSTHSQPQHF
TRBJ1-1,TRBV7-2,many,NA,TGTGCCAGCAGCTTAAGACAGATGAACACTGAAGCTTTCTTT,CASSLRQMNTEAFF
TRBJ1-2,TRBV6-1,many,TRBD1,TGTGCCAGCAGCCCCCCCACCGGGACAGAGATTCGTGGCTACACCTTC,CASSPPTGTEIRGYTF
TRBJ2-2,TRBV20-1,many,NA,TGCAGTGCTAGCGGAGGAAAGAGGACCGGGGAGCTGTTTTTT,CSASGGKRTGELFF
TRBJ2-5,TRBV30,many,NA,TGTGCCTGGAGTGTTCGGTTCGTGGAGACCCAGTACTTC,CAWSVRFVETQYF
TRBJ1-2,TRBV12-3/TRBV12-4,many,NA,TGTGCCAGCAGTTTGATAAGTGACTATGGCTACACCTTC,CASSLISDYGYTF
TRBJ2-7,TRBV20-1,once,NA,TGCAGTGCTAGAGGAATGGGGGGAGGTCCCGGGGAGCAGTACTTC,CSARGMGGGPGEQYF
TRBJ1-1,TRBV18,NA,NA,TGTGCCAGCTCACCACCCCTGGACAGCCCGAACACTGAAGCTTTCTTT,CASSPPLDSPNTEAFF
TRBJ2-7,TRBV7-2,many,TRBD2,TGTGCCAGCAGCCCTAGCGGGGTGAGCTCCTACGAGCAGTACTTC,CASSPSGVSSYEQYF
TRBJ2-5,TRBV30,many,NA,TGTGCCTGGAGCCCAGACAGCTCGAGCGAGACCCAGTACTTC,CAWSPDSSSETQYF